The 31 T cell receptor beta chains below were found in one sample sequenced in a study of T cell responses to AZD1222 COVID-19 vaccine. Assay: immunoSEQ multiplex PCR; the TCRdb copy retains only in-frame clones and omits some. The table includes roughly 120,000 clones, approximately 88% detected once. Sequenced here: peripheral blood, sampled 28 days after the second AZD1222 dose. Every receptor here comes from an adult who received the AZD1222 COVID-19 vaccine.

The chain recombines TRBV7-8 with TRBJ1-2, with 9 bases identical to TRBD1. CDR3 length: 15 residues. Trimming took 3 bases from V and 4 from J; bases not matched to a gene: 6. Per the germline V gene, CDR1 is SGHVS and CDR2 is FQNEAQ. The CDR3 loop is CASSFSGTGLYGYTF. The DNA for the CDR3 is TGTGCCAGCAGCTTCTCCGGGACAGGGCTCTATGGCTACACCTTC. Drawing the rest from reference TRBV7-8 and TRBJ1-2, the complete variable domain is GAGVSQSPRYKVAKRGQDVALRCDPISGHVSLFWYQQALGQGPEFLTYFQNEAQLDKSGLPSDRFFAERPEGSVSTLKIQRTQQEDSAVYLCASSFSGTGLYGYTFGSGTRLTVV.

This sequence joins TRBV9 and TRBJ2-1; 9 bases are a match to TRBD2. Germline values: CDR1 SGDLS, CDR2 YYNGEE. With 3 bases clipped from V and 5 bases from J, the junction kept 6 bases outside the gene matches. The CDR3 has 15 residues. The CDR3 region is CASSARGGPNNEQFF. The CDR3 bases are TGTGCCAGCAGCGCGCGGGGGGGCCCAAACAATGAGCAGTTCTTC.

CDR3 sequence reads: CAISESNTDTQYF. The CDR3 nucleotides read TGTGCCATCAGTGAGTCGAATACAGATACGCAGTATTTT. This rearrangement joins TRBV10-3 to TRBJ2-3, with unresolved D. Trimming left V 0 bases short and J 3 bases short, with 4 bases between. Germline CDR1 reads ENHRY; CDR2 reads SYGVKD. CDR3 length: 13 amino acids.

V usage is TRBV19 and J usage is TRBJ1-5; 8 bases align to TRBD1. Trimming cost V 3 bases and J 1 base; bases outside gene matches: 2. Germline CDR1 and CDR2: LNHDA and SQIVND (reference sequence). The length of the CDR3 is 15 residues. The CDR3 here is CASSMYRGSNQPQHF. The CDR3 DNA reads as TGTGCCAGTAGTATGTACAGGGGGAGCAATCAGCCCCAGCATTTT. Using reference TRBV19 and TRBJ1-5 for the parts outside the CDR3, the full variable domain is DGGITQSPKYLFRKEGQNVTLSCEQNLNHDAMYWYRQDPGQGLRLIYYSQIVNDFQKGDIAEGYSVSREKKESFPLTVTSAQKNPTAFYLCASSMYRGSNQPQHFGDGTRLSIL.

Only one count was recorded for this clone. The chain couples TRBV4-1 to TRBJ1-4, with D hard to call. Trimming took 2 bases from V and 8 from J, leaving 9 bases between them. Germline lookup yields CDR1 MGHRA and CDR2 YSYEKL. This CDR3 has 13 amino acids. CDR3 region: CASSQTHQEKLFF. The CDR3 DNA sequence: TGCGCCAGCAGCCAAACACACCAGGAAAAACTGTTTTTT.

Here the CDR3 DNA reads TGTGCCAGCAGTTTAGAGATGGGGGGCGAAGCTTTCTTT. Its protein product is CASSLEMGGEAFF. The V and J genes are TRBV27 and TRBJ1-1; D possibly corresponds to TRBD1 (6 bases). V gave up 2 bases and J gave up 8 bases, with 12 bases separating them. The germline V gene has CDR1 MNHEY and CDR2 SMNVEV (reference sequence). The CDR3 totals 13 residues.

The chain has TRBV28 and TRBJ2-7; 7 positions match TRBD1. Germline CDR1 reads MDHEN; CDR2 reads SYDVKM. The CDR3 is 13 residues long. The trim removed 8 bases at V and 3 bases at J, leaving 7 bases unmatched. CDR3 nucleotide sequence: TGTGCCAGCGGCAACCGGGACAGCTACGAGCAGTACTTC. This gives the protein CASGNRDSYEQYF.

The gene calls are TRBV7-8 and TRBJ1-1; D gene unclear. The V gene's germline CDR1 is SGHVS and CDR2 FQNEAQ. The CDR3 runs 13 residues. Trimming cost V 2 bases and J 4 bases, with 8 bases left between them. In DNA form, the CDR3 reads TGTGCCAGCAGCTTATCTGGGCCCACTGAAGCTTTCTTT. It translates to CASSLSGPTEAFF.

The genes are TRBV7-2 and TRBJ1-1; TRBD1 matches 11 bases. Germline V CDR1 and CDR2: SGHTA, FQGNSA. CDR3 length: 15 amino acids. The trim removed 2 bases at V and 5 bases at J, leaving 4 bases unmatched. This CDR3 reads CASSLSGQGVTEAFF. The CDR3 nucleotides are TGTGCCAGCAGCTTATCGGGACAGGGGGTAACTGAAGCTTTCTTT.

The chain links TRBV15 to TRBJ1-5; 7 bases map to TRBD1. V lost 7 bases, J lost 6 bases, and 6 bases stayed unmatched. Germline V gene lookup returns CDR1 LNHNV and CDR2 YYDKDF (reference sequence). CDR3 length: 13 amino acids. In DNA, the CDR3 is TGTGCCACCACTGGAGGGGGCGTTCAGCCCCAGCATTTT. It specifies CATTGGGVQPQHF.

This rearrangement joins TRBV19 to TRBJ2-7; TRBD2 aligns across 8 bases. The CDR3 consists of 14 residues. Germline CDR1 reads LNHDA; CDR2 reads SQIVND (reference sequence). Trimming at V came to 4 bases and at J to 0 bases, leaving 2 bases not matched to a gene. The DNA for the CDR3 is TGTGCCAGTAGTAGCGGGGGGATCTCCTACGAGCAGTACTTC. It codes for CASSSGGISYEQYF. The variable domain in full, with the rest retrieved from reference TRBV19 and TRBJ2-7, is DGGITQSPKYLFRKEGQNVTLSCEQNLNHDAMYWYRQDPGQGLRLIYYSQIVNDFQKGDIAEGYSVSREKKESFPLTVTSAQKNPTAFYLCASSSGGISYEQYFGPGTRLTVT.

The CDR3 DNA sequence: TGTGCCAGCAGCAATCCTAGCGGCCCGGGCGAGACCCAGTACTTC. Its translation is CASSNPSGPGETQYF. V gene TRBV11-1 combines with J gene TRBJ2-5, with TRBD2 identical over 7 bases. The CDR3 is 15 amino acids. Losses at the gene ends were 5 bases for V and 5 bases for J; bases not matched to a gene: 11. The V gene's germline CDR1 is SGHAT and CDR2 FQDESV (reference sequence).

CDR3 nucleotides: TGCGCCAGCAGTGACCCGGGGACGGGGCACAATGAGCAGTTCTTC. Its protein product is CASSDPGTGHNEQFF. The V gene is TRBV10-1, the J gene TRBJ2-1; D is tentatively TRBD1 or TRBD2 (5 bases each). CDR1 is WNHNN and CDR2 is SYGVQD in the germline V gene (reference sequence). The V end was cut by 3 bases, the J end by 5 bases, with 14 bases between. This CDR3 contains 15 residues.

The rearrangement links TRBV7-9 to TRBJ1-1; D perhaps matches TRBD1 (5 bases). This CDR3 region has 13 residues. V was cut by 7 bases and J by 0 bases, with 9 bases left in between. Germline assignment: CDR1 SEHNR and CDR2 FQNEAQ (reference sequence). The CDR3 sequence is CASTKQVNTEAFF. CDR3 coding DNA: TGTGCCAGCACCAAACAGGTGAACACTGAAGCTTTCTTT.

The rearrangement uses TRBV10-3 and TRBJ2-3; the D is unclear. The CDR3 extends over 13 amino acids. The germline CDR1 and CDR2 sequences are ENHRY and SYGVKD. V gave up 2 bases and J gave up 8 bases, with 11 bases separating them. The CDR3 nucleotides read TGTGCCATCAGTGAGCCAGATGCGACTACGCAGTATTTT. Encoded protein: CAISEPDATTQYF.

This chain links TRBV5-6 with TRBJ1-1, with D tentatively TRBD1 (5 bases). With 1 base removed from V and 1 base from J, the gap between germline ends came to 11 bases. This CDR3 is 15 amino acids long. Germline values: CDR1 SGHDT, CDR2 YYEEEE. The CDR3 coding sequence is TGTGCCAGCAGCTTGTGGGGCGCAGGGAACACTGAAGCTTTCTTT. Translated, it gives CASSLWGAGNTEAFF.

This rearrangement joins TRBV19 to TRBJ1-4, with D possibly matching TRBD1 (5 bases). The V gene's germline CDR1 is LNHDA and CDR2 SQIVND (reference sequence). There are 15 residues in the CDR3. Deletions cut 5 bases from V and 7 bases from J, with 17 bases between. The CDR3: CASSSHGQGPEKLFF. Here the CDR3 DNA reads TGTGCCAGTAGTTCCCACGGGCAGGGCCCTGAAAAACTGTTTTTT.

The CDR3 DNA sequence: TGCGCCAGCAGCCAAGAGGTAGGACAGGGTTTTTCCTACGAGCAGTACTTC. Its protein product is CASSQEVGQGFSYEQYF. This rearrangement joins TRBV4-3 to TRBJ2-7; 8 positions match TRBD1. V lost 0 bases to trimming and J lost 1 base; unmatched junction nucleotides: 8. The CDR3 consists of 17 residues. Germline CDR1 is LGHNA and CDR2 is YSLEER.

This clone was counted a single time. J is TRBJ2-1 and V is TRBV11-2, with a possible D match to TRBD2 (6 bases). The germline V gene encodes CDR1 SGHAT and CDR2 FQNNGV. This CDR3 contains 17 residues. V gave up 2 bases and J gave up 0 bases, with 14 bases separating them. This CDR3 reads CASSLRRGSRSYNEQFF. CDR3 DNA: TGTGCCAGCAGCTTAAGACGGGGGTCCCGCTCCTACAATGAGCAGTTCTTC.

This sequence joins TRBV7-2 and TRBJ2-3; D unclear. CDR3 length: 15 amino acids. CDR1 and CDR2 (germline): SGHTA, FQGNSA. Trimming cost V 4 bases and J 4 bases, with 15 bases left between them. Here the CDR3 reads CASSSVMSMSDTQYF. CDR3 in DNA: TGTGCCAGCAGCTCCGTTATGTCGATGTCAGATACGCAGTATTTT.

V and J are TRBV5-6 and TRBJ2-1, with unresolved D. V was pared by 4 bases and J by 7 bases, with 12 bases between. Germline CDR1 SGHDT, CDR2 YYEEEE. The CDR3 runs 13 residues. In nucleotides, the CDR3 is TGTGCCAGCAGCCCTACCCCTATGAATGAGCAGTTCTTC. This gives the protein CASSPTPMNEQFF.

The chain carries TRBV18 and TRBJ2-5; 11 bases are a match to TRBD2. The V segment lost 0 bases and the J segment 12 bases; nucleotides outside the gene matches: 9. This CDR3 is 15 amino acids long. Germline CDR1 and CDR2: KGHSH and LQKENI. The DNA for the CDR3 is TGTGCCAGCTCACCACCTAGCGGGGGGGCCGCGTTAAAGTACTTC. Translating gives CASSPPSGGAALKYF. Filled out from reference TRBV18 and TRBJ2-5, the complete variable domain reads NAGVMQNPRHLVRRRGQEARLRCSPMKGHSHVYWYRQLPEEGLKFMVYLQKENIIDESGMPKERFSAEFPKEGPSILRIQQVVRGDSAAYFCASSPPSGGAALKYFGPGTRLLVL.

This clone was seen more than once but under ten times. This chain uses TRBV18 with TRBJ2-1, with 11 bases fitting TRBD1. CDR3 size: 15 residues. The trim removed 3 bases at V and 9 bases at J, leaving 7 bases unmatched. CDR1 and CDR2 (germline): KGHSH, LQKENI. As DNA, the CDR3 is TGTGCCAGCTCACCGTGGGACAGGGGGTTTGGTGAGCAGTTCTTC. Its translation is CASSPWDRGFGEQFF.

V gene TRBV12-5 combines with J gene TRBJ2-3; D is undetermined. Germline loops: CDR1 LGHNT, CDR2 FRNRAP. The CDR3 loop spans 13 amino acids. Trimming removed 0 bases at V and 3 bases at J, with 4 bases between. CDR3 loop: CASGLVVTDTQYF. Written as DNA, the CDR3 is TGTGCTAGTGGTTTGGTGGTGACAGATACGCAGTATTTT.

This chain uses TRBV4-3 with TRBJ2-4; D is possibly TRBD1 or TRBD2 (7 bases each). Per germline, CDR1 LGHNA and CDR2 YSLEER. V was trimmed by 2 bases and J by 7 bases, leaving 15 bases between them. The CDR3 has 15 residues. In nucleotides, the CDR3 is TGCGCCAGCAGCCAATACAGGGGAGGGGGGAACATTCAGTACTTC. Translating it yields CASSQYRGGGNIQYF.

The chain joins TRBV3-1 (or the pseudogene TRBV3-2) to TRBJ1-1, with D possibly matching TRBD1 (6 bases). The ends were cut back, 4 bases at V and 2 bases at J, with 11 bases in the middle. The CDR3 spans 14 residues. Germline CDR1 and CDR2: LGHDT and YNNKEL (reference sequence). The CDR3 nucleotides read TGTGCCAGCAGCCGGACAGACAGAAACACTGAAGCTTTCTTT. This translates into CASSRTDRNTEAFF.

V and J are TRBV18 and TRBJ1-4; tentative D call: TRBD1 (6 bases). V lost 3 bases, J lost 7 bases, and 12 bases lay in between. CDR3 length: 14 residues. Looked up from germline, CDR1 is KGHSH and CDR2 is LQKENI. The CDR3 is CASSPKQGVEKLFF. CDR3 sequence (DNA): TGTGCCAGCTCACCTAAACAGGGAGTTGAAAAACTGTTTTTT.

The chain links TRBV3-1 (or the pseudogene TRBV3-2) to TRBJ2-7; D is possibly TRBD1 (8 bases). The germline gives CDR1 LGHDT, CDR2 YNNKEL (reference sequence). With 5 bases removed from V and 6 bases from J, the gap between germline ends came to 20 bases. This CDR3 comprises 15 residues. The CDR3 DNA follows: TGTGCCAGCAGCGACTACAGGGGGGGGACCCTCGAGCAGTACTTC. Amino acids: CASSDYRGGTLEQYF.

CDR3 bases: TGCGCCAGTACTCACAGGGTTGTCACCGGGGAGCTGTTTTTT. This sequence encodes CASTHRVVTGELFF. The genes are TRBV5-1 and TRBJ2-2; D perhaps matches TRBD1 (6 bases). The CDR3 loop spans 14 amino acids. V lost 8 bases to trimming and J lost 4 bases, with 15 bases between them. The germline CDR1 and CDR2 sequences are SGHRS and YFSETQ.

V is TRBV6-2 or TRBV6-3 and J is TRBJ2-7; possibly TRBD1 for D (6 bases). Germline assignment: CDR1 MNHEY and CDR2 SVGEGT. With 4 bases removed from V and 0 bases from J, the gap between germline ends came to 13 bases. The CDR3 runs 15 residues. The CDR3 loop reads CASSFDLDSSYEQYF. CDR3 in DNA: TGTGCCAGCAGTTTTGATTTGGACAGCTCCTACGAGCAGTACTTC.

The CDR3 region is CASSLRLGGNSPLHF. The CDR3 DNA reads as TGTGCCAGCAGCTTAAGGCTAGGGGGTAATTCACCCCTCCACTTT. The chain combines TRBV7-8 with TRBJ1-6; a possible D gene is TRBD1 (6 bases). V was clipped by 2 bases and J by 6 bases, with 11 bases between them. Germline loops: CDR1 SGHVS, CDR2 FQNEAQ. The CDR3 extends over 15 amino acids.